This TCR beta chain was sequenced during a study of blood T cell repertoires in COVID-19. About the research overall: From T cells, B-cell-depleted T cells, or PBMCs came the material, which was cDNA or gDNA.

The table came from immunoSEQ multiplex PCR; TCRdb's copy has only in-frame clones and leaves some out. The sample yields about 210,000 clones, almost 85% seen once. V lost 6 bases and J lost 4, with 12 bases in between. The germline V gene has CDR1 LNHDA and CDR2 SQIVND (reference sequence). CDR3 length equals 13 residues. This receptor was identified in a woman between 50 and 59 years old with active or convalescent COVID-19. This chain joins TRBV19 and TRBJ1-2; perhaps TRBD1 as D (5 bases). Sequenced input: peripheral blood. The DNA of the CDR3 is TGTGCCAGTAGGGCCCGACAGAGCTATGGCTACACCTTC. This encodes CASRARQSYGYTF.